This entry features one T cell receptor (beta chain) sequence. As yet, its antigen is unknown. These data belong to a study of cytomegalovirus exposure and HLA in healthy donors. PCR primers comprised 60 Vbeta and 13 Jbeta primers. The protocol was immunoSEQ multiplex PCR, while the TCRdb copy is restricted to in-frame clones and leaves out a portion. The data show hundreds of thousands of clones, with just over 70% seen just once and 2% to 2.5% held by the top ten. Study observations and caveats: Later on, analysis showed that most CMV-associated TCR beta chains appeared to be HLA-restricted.

Germline loops: CDR1 SGHTA, CDR2 FQGNSA. This CDR3 is built from 14 residues. With 4 bases removed from V and 6 bases from J, the gap between germline ends came to 14 bases. Though probably carrying unrecorded immune exposures, donors were nominally healthy at sampling. The chain is built from TRBV7-2 and TRBJ2-3, with D tentatively TRBD2 (5 bases). Sequencing input: PBMCs. This TCR came from a female donor in good health and CMV-seronegative. The CDR3 DNA is TGTGCCAGCAGCTCTCGGGGTTTACGGGATACGCAGTATTTT. It codes for CASSSRGLRDTQYF.